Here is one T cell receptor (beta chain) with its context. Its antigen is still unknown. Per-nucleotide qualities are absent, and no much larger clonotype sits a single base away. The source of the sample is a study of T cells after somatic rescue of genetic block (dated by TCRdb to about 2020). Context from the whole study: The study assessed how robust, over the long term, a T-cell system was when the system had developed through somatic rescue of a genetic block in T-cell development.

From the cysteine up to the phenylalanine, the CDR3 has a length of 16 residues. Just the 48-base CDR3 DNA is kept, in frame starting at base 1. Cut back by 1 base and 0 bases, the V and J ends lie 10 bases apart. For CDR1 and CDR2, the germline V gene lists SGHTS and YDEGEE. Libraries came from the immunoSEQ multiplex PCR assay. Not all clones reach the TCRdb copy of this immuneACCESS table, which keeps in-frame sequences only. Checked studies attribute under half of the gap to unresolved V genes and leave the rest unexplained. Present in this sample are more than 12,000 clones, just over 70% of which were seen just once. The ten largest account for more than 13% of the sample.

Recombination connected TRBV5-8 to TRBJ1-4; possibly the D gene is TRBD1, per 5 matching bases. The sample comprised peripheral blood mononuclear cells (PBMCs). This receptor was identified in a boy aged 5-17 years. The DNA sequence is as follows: TGTGCCAGCAGCTTGTGGGGGGGGGCAACTAATGAAAAACTGTTTTTT. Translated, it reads CASSLWGGATNEKLFF.